This TCR beta chain is from a study of CD8+ T cells in alopecia areata. Study at large: Treated patients were given oral tofacitinib, which was dosed at 5 to 10 mg twice daily. Tofacitinib lasted 6 to 18 months, then 6 months off drug.

V lost 0 bases and J lost 4, with 15 bases in between. The CDR3 spans 16 residues. CDR1 and CDR2 from the germline V gene are LGHNA and YSLEER. RNA was extracted and reverse transcribed into cDNA as the sequencing template. Profiling relied on immunoSEQ multiplex PCR, and the TCRdb table lists in-frame clones only, not all of them. This table holds roughly 150,000 clones, 40% to 65% found once. This sequence joins TRBV4-3 and TRBJ1-2; D is ambiguous. Material: CD8+ T cells sorted from blood, obtained at week 0. The sequence was obtained from a human donor with alopecia areata. CDR3: CASSQDRTPGGYGYTF. The CDR3 nucleotides read TGCGCCAGCAGCCAAGATAGAACCCCAGGAGGCTATGGCTACACCTTC.